This TCR beta chain is drawn from a study of patients and donors after allogeneic stem cell transplantation. V shed 7 bases, J shed 5 bases, and the junction held 4 bases outside the gene matches. The CDR3 runs to 12 residues. Germline values: CDR1 ENHRY, CDR2 SYGVKD. TCRdb used MiXCR to reprocess the RT-PCR reads, holding one entry per CDR3 protein. The data hold 920,000 or so distinct CDR3 sequences, with about a sixth observed a single time. This clonotype was picked up a small number of times. The chain is built from TRBV10-3 and TRBJ1-1, with TRBD1 matching 7 bases. This receptor was obtained from a human donor who was either an allogeneic HSCT recipient or a stem cell or donor lymphocyte infusion donor (not recorded which). It is not recorded whose cells these are; they may come from a transplant donor. Sequencing input: blood, either unsorted or a sorted T cell fraction (not recorded which). CDR3 in amino acids: CAITETGTEAFF. The CDR3 DNA follows: TGTGCCATCACCGAGACAGGGACTGAAGCTTTCTTT.